This is a list of T cell receptor beta chains from one sample in a study of T cells in Graves' hyperthyroidism and ophthalmopathy. TCRdb itself ran the multiplex PCR reads through MiXCR, one entry per CDR3 protein. The table includes hundreds of thousands of distinct CDR3 sequences, over 35% detected once. Sequencing was carried out using blood. These receptors were obtained from a man aged 18 to 30 with Graves' hyperthyroidism. Both conserved end residues are part of each CDR3. A D gene is named only where the DNA matches it firmly. Expanded clones are given a class, and other clones once, few, many or no size at all.

J: TRBJ1-3
V: TRBV12-3/TRBV12-4
size: .
D: .
CDR3: CASSFAQGGTIYF
DNA: TGTGCCAGCAGTTTTGCCCAGGGAGGGACCATATATTTT

J: TRBJ2-7
V: TRBV20-1
size: few
D: .
CDR3: CSALDRRTTYEQYF
DNA: TGCAGTGCTCTGGACCGTCGAACCACCTACGAGCAGTACTTC

J: TRBJ1-2
V: TRBV13
size: .
D: TRBD1
CDR3: CASSLEGQGNYGYTF
DNA: TGTGCCAGCAGCTTAGAGGGACAGGGGAACTATGGCTACACCTTC

J: TRBJ2-3
V: TRBV7-3
size: .
D: .
CDR3: CASSTGKDGTDTQYF
DNA: TGTGCCAGCAGTACCGGGAAGGACGGCACAGATACGCAGTATTTT

J: TRBJ2-3
V: TRBV10-3
size: .
D: .
CDR3: CAISERGSDTQYF
DNA: TGTGCCATCAGTGAGCGGGGGTCAGATACGCAGTATTTT

J: TRBJ2-5
V: TRBV15
size: many
D: TRBD2
CDR3: CATSRDLTSGGGKTQYF
DNA: TGTGCCACCAGCAGAGATCTGACTAGCGGGGGGGGCAAGACCCAGTACTTC

J: TRBJ1-2
V: TRBV4-1
size: .
D: .
CDR3: CASSQDRLTGYGYTF
DNA: TGCGCCAGCAGCCAAGATAGATTAACAGGGTATGGCTACACCTTC

J: TRBJ1-3
V: TRBV20-1
size: .
D: TRBD1
CDR3: CSARPGTGDVSGNTIYF
DNA: TGCAGTGCTAGACCAGGGACAGGGGACGTCTCTGGAAACACCATATATTTT

J: TRBJ1-5
V: TRBV19
size: .
D: .
CDR3: CASSTDGYQPQHF
DNA: TGTGCCAGTAGTACAGACGGTTATCAGCCCCAGCATTTT

J: TRBJ1-5
V: TRBV6-6
size: few
D: .
CDR3: CASNTGYHSNQPQHF
DNA: TGTGCCAGCAATACTGGGTACCATAGCAATCAGCCCCAGCATTTT

J: TRBJ1-6
V: TRBV7-2
size: few
D: .
CDR3: CASSLEAGGLGSPLHF
DNA: TGTGCCAGCAGCTTAGAGGCTGGGGGCCTTGGTTCACCCCTCCACTTT

J: TRBJ1-5
V: TRBV12-3/TRBV12-4
size: .
D: .
CDR3: CASSRVRGDNQPQHF
DNA: TGTGCCAGCAGTAGGGTGAGGGGGGACAATCAGCCCCAGCATTTT

J: TRBJ1-1
V: TRBV12-3/TRBV12-4
size: few
D: .
CDR3: CASSLMTEAFF
DNA: TGTGCCAGCAGTTTAATGACTGAAGCTTTCTTT

J: TRBJ1-6
V: TRBV2
size: .
D: .
CDR3: CASSYGGGMDNSPLHF
DNA: TGTGCCAGCAGTTACGGGGGGGGAATGGATAATTCACCCCTCCACTTT

J: TRBJ2-5
V: TRBV28
size: .
D: TRBD1
CDR3: CASSSTGWKPEETQYF
DNA: TGTGCCAGCAGTTCGACAGGGTGGAAACCTGAAGAGACCCAGTACTTC

J: TRBJ1-1
V: TRBV19
size: many
D: TRBD1
CDR3: CASGTGGYTEAFF
DNA: TGTGCCAGCGGGACAGGGGGCTACACTGAAGCTTTCTTT

J: TRBJ2-2
V: TRBV7-6
size: many
D: .
CDR3: CASRFGQSNTGELFF
DNA: TGTGCCAGCCGCTTCGGGCAATCGAACACCGGGGAGCTGTTTTTT

J: TRBJ1-6
V: TRBV7-8
size: few
D: .
CDR3: CASSLHGKGQYNSPLHF
DNA: TGTGCCAGCAGCTTACATGGGAAAGGGCAGTATAATTCACCCCTCCACTTT

J: TRBJ2-7
V: TRBV24-1
size: .
D: .
CDR3: CATRMPGRWTYEQYF
DNA: TGTGCCACCAGGATGCCGGGACGGTGGACTTACGAGCAGTACTTC

J: TRBJ2-5
V: TRBV29-1
size: many
D: .
CDR3: CSAIRDKGFQETQYF
DNA: TGCAGCGCAATCCGGGACAAGGGCTTTCAAGAGACCCAGTACTTC

J: TRBJ1-1
V: TRBV12-3/TRBV12-4
size: few
D: .
CDR3: CASSLSNRVNTEAFF
DNA: TGTGCCAGCAGTTTAAGTAACAGAGTGAACACTGAAGCTTTCTTT

J: TRBJ1-1
V: TRBV12-3/TRBV12-4
size: .
D: .
CDR3: CASRTGTGNTEAFF
DNA: TGTGCCAGCAGAACCGGGACGGGGAACACTGAAGCTTTCTTT

J: TRBJ1-1
V: TRBV5-8
size: few
D: .
CDR3: CASSLVLESTEAFF
DNA: TGTGCCAGCAGCTTGGTATTGGAGAGCACTGAAGCTTTCTTT

J: TRBJ1-5
V: TRBV19
size: .
D: .
CDR3: CASSYAAGKGNQPQHF
DNA: TGTGCCAGCAGTTACGCCGCGGGTAAGGGCAATCAGCCCCAGCATTTT

J: TRBJ1-3
V: TRBV19
size: .
D: .
CDR3: CASMGPHGNTIYF
DNA: TGTGCCAGTATGGGACCCCACGGAAACACCATATATTTT

J: TRBJ1-1
V: TRBV10-3
size: .
D: .
CDR3: CAGSYSGPATEAFF
DNA: TGTGCCGGCAGTTACTCGGGTCCGGCCACTGAAGCTTTCTTT

J: TRBJ1-1
V: TRBV4-3
size: .
D: .
CDR3: CASSQVGADEAFF
DNA: TGCGCCAGCAGCCAAGTGGGGGCAGATGAAGCTTTCTTT

J: TRBJ1-2
V: TRBV6-1
size: .
D: .
CDR3: CASNSRMYRYYGHTF
DNA: TGTGCCAGCAACTCCCGCATGTACCGCTACTATGGCCACACCTTC

J: TRBJ1-1
V: TRBV7-9
size: few
D: TRBD1
CDR3: CASSNPQGGHTEAFF
DNA: TGTGCCAGCAGCAACCCACAGGGGGGGCACACTGAAGCTTTCTTT

J: TRBJ1-2
V: TRBV19
size: many
D: .
CDR3: CASTDASAGVYGYTF
DNA: TGTGCCAGTACCGACGCATCGGCAGGGGTCTATGGCTACACCTTC

J: TRBJ2-2
V: TRBV20-1
size: .
D: .
CDR3: CSARNGRSNTGELFF
DNA: TGCAGTGCTAGAAATGGCCGATCGAACACCGGGGAGCTGTTTTTT

J: TRBJ1-4
V: TRBV20-1
size: .
D: TRBD1
CDR3: CSAIGTGGGVEKLFF
DNA: TGCAGTGCCATCGGGACAGGGGGCGGAGTTGAAAAACTGTTTTTT

J: TRBJ1-3
V: TRBV7-6
size: .
D: .
CDR3: CASSLGNRAMNTIYF
DNA: TGTGCCAGCAGCTTAGGTAACAGGGCGATGAACACCATATATTTT

J: TRBJ2-7
V: TRBV19
size: .
D: .
CDR3: CASSDPTWSSYEQYF
DNA: TGTGCCAGTAGTGACCCGACATGGAGCTCCTACGAGCAGTACTTC

J: TRBJ1-2
V: TRBV6-5
size: .
D: .
CDR3: CGSSYKGTYGYTF
DNA: TGTGGCAGCAGTTACAAGGGGACTTATGGCTACACCTTC

J: TRBJ2-7
V: TRBV5-1
size: few
D: .
CDR3: CASSHPEGTYEQYF
DNA: TGCGCCAGCAGCCACCCGGAGGGTACCTACGAGCAGTACTTC

J: TRBJ2-6
V: TRBV5-1
size: .
D: .
CDR3: CASSSAGSSGANVLTF
DNA: TGCGCCAGCAGCTCCGCCGGGTCCTCTGGGGCCAACGTCCTGACTTTC

J: TRBJ2-5
V: TRBV3-1
size: few
D: .
CDR3: CASSQQGPWETQYF
DNA: TGTGCCAGCAGCCAGCAGGGCCCTTGGGAGACCCAGTACTTC

J: TRBJ2-6
V: TRBV7-9
size: many
D: .
CDR3: CASSPLRLAGANVLTF
DNA: TGTGCCAGCAGCCCTTTGAGGCTGGCTGGGGCCAACGTCCTGACTTTC

J: TRBJ1-1
V: TRBV10-3
size: .
D: .
CDR3: CAISYSGTEAFF
DNA: TGTGCCATCAGTTACTCTGGGACTGAAGCTTTCTTT

J: TRBJ1-1
V: TRBV16
size: .
D: TRBD1
CDR3: CASSQGGTGKMNTEAFF
DNA: TGTGCCAGCAGCCAAGGCGGGACAGGAAAAATGAACACTGAAGCTTTCTTT

J: TRBJ1-1
V: TRBV19
size: few
D: .
CDR3: CASMAARVMNTEAFF
DNA: TGTGCCAGTATGGCAGCGCGGGTCATGAACACTGAAGCTTTCTTT

J: TRBJ1-6
V: TRBV7-9
size: many
D: .
CDR3: CASSVPSAPLHF
DNA: TGTGCCAGCAGCGTCCCGTCCGCGCCCCTCCACTTT

J: TRBJ1-2
V: TRBV20-1
size: few
D: TRBD1
CDR3: CSARELGQAGGGYTF
DNA: TGCAGTGCTAGGGAACTTGGACAGGCCGGGGGTGGCTACACCTTC

J: TRBJ1-2
V: TRBV20-1
size: .
D: TRBD1
CDR3: CSARGGTGGTYGYTF
DNA: TGCAGTGCTAGAGGCGGGACAGGGGGCACCTATGGCTACACCTTC

J: TRBJ2-7
V: TRBV29-1
size: .
D: .
CDR3: CSVVGSYEQYF
DNA: TGCAGCGTTGTAGGGTCCTACGAGCAGTACTTC

J: TRBJ1-1
V: TRBV7-9
size: many
D: .
CDR3: CASSLYRKNTEAFF
DNA: TGTGCCAGCAGCTTGTACAGGAAGAACACTGAAGCTTTCTTT

J: TRBJ1-2
V: TRBV25-1
size: many
D: .
CDR3: CASSEGDPYGYTF
DNA: TGTGCCAGCAGTGAAGGGGATCCCTATGGCTACACCTTC

J: TRBJ2-2
V: TRBV20-1
size: .
D: .
CDR3: CSARRLNTGELFF
DNA: TGCAGTGCTAGGCGTCTCAACACCGGGGAGCTGTTTTTT

J: TRBJ2-7
V: TRBV6-5
size: .
D: .
CDR3: CASSYSAGNYEQYF
DNA: TGTGCCAGCAGTTACTCGGCTGGTAACTACGAGCAGTACTTC

J: TRBJ1-5
V: TRBV19
size: many
D: .
CDR3: CASWGRTQHF
DNA: TGTGCCAGTTGGGGCCGAACCCAGCATTTT